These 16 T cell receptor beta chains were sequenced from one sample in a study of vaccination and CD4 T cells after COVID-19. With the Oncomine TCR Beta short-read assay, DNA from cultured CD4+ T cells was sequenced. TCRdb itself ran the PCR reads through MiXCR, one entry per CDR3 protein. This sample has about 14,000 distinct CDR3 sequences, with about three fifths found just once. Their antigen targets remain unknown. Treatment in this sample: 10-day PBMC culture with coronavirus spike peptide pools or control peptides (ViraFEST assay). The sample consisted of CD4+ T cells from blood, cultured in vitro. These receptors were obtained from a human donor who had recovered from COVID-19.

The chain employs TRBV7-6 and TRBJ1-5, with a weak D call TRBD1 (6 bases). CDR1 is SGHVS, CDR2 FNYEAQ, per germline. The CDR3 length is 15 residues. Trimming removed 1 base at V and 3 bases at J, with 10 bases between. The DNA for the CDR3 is TGTGCCAGCAGCTTAGGGACAGCTTTCAATCAGCCCCAGCATTTT. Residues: CASSLGTAFNQPQHF.

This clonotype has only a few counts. CDR3 residues: CATSRDRGTGNTIYF. The DNA of the CDR3 is TGTGCCACCAGCAGAGACAGGGGCACTGGAAACACCATATATTTT. V usage is TRBV15 and J usage is TRBJ1-3, with D perhaps matching TRBD1 (6 bases). Trimming took off 0 bases at V and 2 bases at J, with 8 bases between the two ends. There are 15 residues in the CDR3. Germline lookup yields CDR1 LNHNV and CDR2 YYDKDF (reference sequence).

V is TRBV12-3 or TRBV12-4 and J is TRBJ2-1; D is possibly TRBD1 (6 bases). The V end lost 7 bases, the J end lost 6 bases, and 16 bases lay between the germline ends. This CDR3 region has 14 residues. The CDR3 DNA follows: TGTGCCAGCACCCCAGGGGAGCCGGTCAATGAGCAGTTCTTC. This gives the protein CASTPGEPVNEQFF.

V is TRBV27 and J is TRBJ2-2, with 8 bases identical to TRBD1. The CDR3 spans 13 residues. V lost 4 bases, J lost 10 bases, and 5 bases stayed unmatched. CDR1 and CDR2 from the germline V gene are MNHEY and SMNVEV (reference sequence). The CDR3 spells CASSSLDREELFF. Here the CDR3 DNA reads TGTGCCAGCAGTTCACTGGACAGGGAGGAGCTGTTTTTT.

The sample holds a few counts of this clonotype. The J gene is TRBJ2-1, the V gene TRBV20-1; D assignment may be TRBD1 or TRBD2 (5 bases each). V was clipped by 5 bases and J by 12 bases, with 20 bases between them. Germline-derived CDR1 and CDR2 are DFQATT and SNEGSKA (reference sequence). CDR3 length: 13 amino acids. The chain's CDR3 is CSAENRDRGVQFF. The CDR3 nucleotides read TGCAGTGCTGAGAACCGGGATCGAGGGGTGCAGTTCTTC.

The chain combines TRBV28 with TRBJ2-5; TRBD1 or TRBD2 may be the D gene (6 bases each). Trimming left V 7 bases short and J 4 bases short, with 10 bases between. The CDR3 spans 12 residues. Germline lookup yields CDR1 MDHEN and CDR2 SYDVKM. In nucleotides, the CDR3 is TGTGCCAGCACGGGGGCCGGAGAGACCCAGTACTTC. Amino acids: CASTGAGETQYF.

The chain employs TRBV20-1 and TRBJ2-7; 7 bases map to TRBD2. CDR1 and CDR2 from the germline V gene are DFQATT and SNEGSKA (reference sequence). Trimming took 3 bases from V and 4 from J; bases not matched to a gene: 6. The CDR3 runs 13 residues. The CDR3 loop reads CSASGLAEYEQYF. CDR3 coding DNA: TGCAGTGCTAGTGGGCTAGCGGAATACGAGCAGTACTTC.

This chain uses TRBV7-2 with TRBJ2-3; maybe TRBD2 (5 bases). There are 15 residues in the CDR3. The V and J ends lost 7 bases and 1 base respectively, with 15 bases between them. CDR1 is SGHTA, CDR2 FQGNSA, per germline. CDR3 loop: CASTNQVGGTDTQYF. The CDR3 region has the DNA TGTGCCAGCACCAACCAAGTGGGAGGCACAGATACGCAGTATTTT.

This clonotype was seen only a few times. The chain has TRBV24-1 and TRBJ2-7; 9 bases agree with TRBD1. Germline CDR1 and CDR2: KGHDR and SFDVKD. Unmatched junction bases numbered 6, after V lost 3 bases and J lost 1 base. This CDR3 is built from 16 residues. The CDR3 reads CATSDSPGQGSYEQYF. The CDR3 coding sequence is TGTGCCACCAGTGATAGTCCGGGACAGGGATCCTACGAGCAGTACTTC.

Written as DNA, the CDR3 is TGTGCCAGCATAGTTGGGACGAACACCGGGGAGCTGTTTTTT. It codes for CASIVGTNTGELFF. The chain is built from TRBV6-1 and TRBJ2-2; no clear D gene. The V and J ends lost 7 bases and 0 bases respectively, with 9 bases between them. Germline V gives CDR1 MNHNS, CDR2 SASEGT. This CDR3 comprises 14 residues.

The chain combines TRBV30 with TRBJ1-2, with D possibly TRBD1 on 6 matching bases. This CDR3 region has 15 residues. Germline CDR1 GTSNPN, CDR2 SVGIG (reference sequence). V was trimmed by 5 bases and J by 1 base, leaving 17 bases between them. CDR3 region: CAWGGTGHVNYGYTF. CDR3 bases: TGTGCCTGGGGGGGTACAGGGCACGTTAACTATGGCTACACCTTC. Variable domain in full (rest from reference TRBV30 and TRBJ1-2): SQTIHQWPATLVQPVGSPLSLECTVEGTSNPNLYWYRQAAGRGLQLLFYSVGIGQISSEVPQNLSASRPQDRQFILSSKKLLLSDSGFYLCAWGGTGHVNYGYTFGSGTRLTVV.

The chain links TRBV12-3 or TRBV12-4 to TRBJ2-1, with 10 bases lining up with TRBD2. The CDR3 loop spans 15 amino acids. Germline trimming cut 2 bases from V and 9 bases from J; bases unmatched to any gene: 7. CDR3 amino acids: CASSLHSGRTGEQFF. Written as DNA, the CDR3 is TGTGCCAGCAGTTTACATAGCGGGAGGACCGGTGAGCAGTTCTTC.

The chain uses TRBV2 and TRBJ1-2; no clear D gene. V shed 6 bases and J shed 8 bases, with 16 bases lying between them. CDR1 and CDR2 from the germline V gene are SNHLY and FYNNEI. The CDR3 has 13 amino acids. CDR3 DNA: TGTGCCAGCAGGGACGGGTTGAAGAGCGGCTACACCTTC. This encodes CASRDGLKSGYTF.

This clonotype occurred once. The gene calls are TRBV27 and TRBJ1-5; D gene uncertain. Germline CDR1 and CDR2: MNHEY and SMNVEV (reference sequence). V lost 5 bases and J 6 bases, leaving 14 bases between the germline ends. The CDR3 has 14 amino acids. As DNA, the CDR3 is TGTGCCAGCAGTCCGCGACTGGGCGGTCAGCCCCAGCATTTT. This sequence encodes CASSPRLGGQPQHF.

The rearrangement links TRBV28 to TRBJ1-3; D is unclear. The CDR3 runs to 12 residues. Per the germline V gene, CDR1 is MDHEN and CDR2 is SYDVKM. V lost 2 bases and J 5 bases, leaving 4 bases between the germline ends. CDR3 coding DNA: TGTGCCAGCAGTTTACTCCGAAACACCATATATTTT. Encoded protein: CASSLLRNTIYF.

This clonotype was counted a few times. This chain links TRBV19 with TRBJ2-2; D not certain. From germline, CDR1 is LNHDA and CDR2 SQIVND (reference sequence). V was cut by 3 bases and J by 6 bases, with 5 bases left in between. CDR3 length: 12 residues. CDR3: CASSIAAGELFF. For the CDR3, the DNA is TGTGCCAGTAGTATTGCCGCCGGGGAGCTGTTTTTT.